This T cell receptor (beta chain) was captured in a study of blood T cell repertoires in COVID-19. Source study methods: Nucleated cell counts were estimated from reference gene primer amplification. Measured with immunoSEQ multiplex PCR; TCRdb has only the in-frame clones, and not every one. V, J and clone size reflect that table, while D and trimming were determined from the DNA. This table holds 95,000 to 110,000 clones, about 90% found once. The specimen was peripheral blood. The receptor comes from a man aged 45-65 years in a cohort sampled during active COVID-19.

The CDR3 DNA reads TGTGCCAGCAGCGGGGGGAGGACAGGGGCCAAGGTATGGGATGACGTC. Its translation is CASSGGRTGAKVWDDV. The chain has TRBV9 and TRBJ2-7; 9 nucleotides match TRBD1. The CDR3 runs 16 residues. Per the germline V gene, CDR1 is SGDLS and CDR2 is YYNGEE.